This TCR beta chain was found in a study of blood T cell repertoires in COVID-19. Study context: Both acute and convalescent COVID-19 samples were obtained from the United States, Italy and Spain.

Assay used: immunoSEQ multiplex PCR; TCRdb lists only in-frame clones, some missing. The sample lists about 270,000 clones, about 89% seen once, with just under 9% in the top ten. The TCR originated in a man aged 40-49 years with active or convalescent COVID-19. The sequencing sample was made of peripheral blood.

The CDR3 region is CASVRETVNEKLFF. The DNA of the CDR3 is TGTGCCAGCGTTCGTGAGACAGTGAATGAAAAACTGTTTTTT. This chain links TRBV2 with TRBJ1-4; D is possibly TRBD1 (5 bases). The CDR3 has 14 residues. Trimming left V 8 bases short and J 5 bases short, with 15 bases between. The germline V gene encodes CDR1 SNHLY and CDR2 FYNNEI. Full variable domain (outside the CDR3, taken from reference TRBV2 and TRBJ1-4): EPEVTQTPSHQVTQMGQEVILRCVPISNHLYFYWYRQILGQKVEFLVSFYNNEISEKSEIFDDQFSVERPDGSNFTLKIRSTKLEDSAMYFCASVRETVNEKLFFGSGTQLSVL.